The following is a T cell receptor beta chain sequence with its context. Antigen: not known. A roughly 200 ng quantity of DNA, 25,000 to 30,000 T cell genomes, went into the sorted-subset replicate PCRs. TCRdb's table, derived via immunoSEQ multiplex PCR, lists solely in-frame clones and lacks some. The table has about 1 million clones, under 80% seen once. The data are from a study of shared clonotypes between healthy human individuals. Study in general: Three CD4 naive, three CD4 memory, two CD8 naive and one CD8 memory plate were used per donor. Study findings and constraints: Blood alone was sampled, and tissue repertoires likely differ. Generation probabilities of non-shared clonotypes were lower (relative to those shared by all four donors).

Trimming left V 8 bases short and J 6 bases short, with 16 bases between. CDR3 size: 13 residues. Germline CDR1 reads SGHTA; CDR2 reads FQGNSA. The source material was memory CD4+ T cells sorted from blood. Subset of the sample: CD45RA-negative fraction. This chain uses TRBV7-2 with TRBJ1-1; D unresolved. The receptor was isolated from a man aged 18 to 29 in good health. The CDR3 region has the DNA TGTGCCAGCCATCGAGGCGGGTTGGCTGAAGCTTTCTTT. Its translation: CASHRGGLAEAFF.